This TCR beta chain was profiled in a study of T cell responses to AZD1222 COVID-19 vaccine (dated by TCRdb to the early 2020s). Describing the broader study: AZD1222 recipients whose second dose came at about 4 weeks and those whose second dose came at about 12 weeks were combined into one group, since spike-specific TCR depth and breadth did not differ between the two schedules. TCR sequencing was performed for roughly 250 trial participants, of whom some 200 were given two doses of AZD1222 and approximately 26 were given two doses of MenACWY control vaccine. Trial participants were enrolled by age into subgroups of 18-55, 56-69 and 70-plus years, and roughly 160, 29 and 62 TCR-sequenced participants, respectively, were included in these subgroups. Broad study findings and their caveats: Nearly half of unique spike-specific TCRs reportedly recognized epitopes outside regions mutated in the B.1.351 and B.1.1.7 variants. Because no day 14 peak-response samples were available, the repertoires could be characterized only after the peak T cell response. Vaccine-associated CD4 TCRs spanned the whole spike protein, with dominant responses in regions 160-218 and 743-854. Most participants were white British and females outnumbered males, and the authors suggested that clonal diversity may have been underestimated. Conclusions about previously exposed vaccinees are limited because only a handful of AZD1222 recipients were SARS-CoV-2 seropositive at baseline. After two AZD1222 doses, both the breadth and the depth of spike-specific TCRs were significantly higher than at day 0 and than in MenACWY recipients. The 56-69-year group was small, and its depth increase did not reach significance, likely because of low power.

Remarks on this clone: Its antigen remains unidentified. Per-base quality was not reported, and no clone a single base away is much larger than it.

The CDR3 runs 13 residues from the cysteine to the phenylalanine. Solely the CDR3 DNA is kept, with 39 bases framed from the first base. In the germline V gene (reference sequence), CDR1 corresponds to MNHEY and CDR2 to SMNVEV. V is clipped by 6 bases and J by 5 bases, and the sequence between their germline boundaries is 14 bases long. The CDR3 regions of human TCRbeta chains were analyzed by immunosequencing. Per the original workflow: TCRs in the repertoires were compared against a reference library of SARS-CoV-2-specific TCRs that had been generated with the MIRA antigen-specificity platform. Breadth meant the fraction of unique TCRs that were SARS-CoV-2-associated, whereas depth meant the fraction of total T cells that were SARS-CoV-2-associated. Using the MIRA data, each spike-specific TCR was assigned both to the spike region to which the TCR was reactive and to a CD4 or CD8 class. Log10-transformed breadth and depth values were compared by one-way ANOVA with Sidak's multiple comparisons tests. TCRdb took over this immuneACCESS table, retaining in-frame rearrangements with V and J assigned. Such tables are incomplete; in checked studies, under half of the missing clones stem from an unresolved V gene, and the remainder is unexplained. The DNA was the basis for D and trimming; V, J and clone size are from that table. The sample includes roughly 120,000 clones, with more than 85% observed a single time. Just under 3% of the sample is taken by the ten largest.

This specimen's time point label, interpreted: baseline before first vaccination. Samples from vaccinated people were obtained from the UK trials COV001 and COV002, which included a single-blind randomized controlled phase 2/3 trial of AZD1222 (ChAdOx1 nCoV-19) in healthy adults. For TCRbeta chain sequencing, PBMC samples were collected from trial participants at day 0 and at day 28 after the second dose. The chain is assembled from TRBV27 and TRBJ2-7; 5 matching bases give a weak D call of TRBD1. The source of this sequence is an adult in good health. The input for sequencing was peripheral blood, taken on day 0 of AZD1222 vaccination. The DNA reads as follows: TGTGCCAGCAGGGCCAGGGATTTAGACGAGCAGTACTTC. It codes for CASRARDLDEQYF.